The clone carrying this T cell receptor beta chain was detected a few times. Germline V gives CDR1 SNHLY, CDR2 FYNNEI. The CDR3 is 13 residues long. V was pared by 8 bases and J by 4 bases, with 5 bases of the junction left unmatched. Generation of TCR cDNA used 5'RACE template switching (which added a universal primer site and UMIs). One entry per CDR3 protein results from TCRdb running MiXCR on the 5' RACE reads. In the table there are some 420,000 distinct CDR3 sequences, 15% to 20% of which are singletons. This entry belongs to a study of T cells after yellow fever vaccination. At the level of the study: Preparation of fractions with low cell numbers was performed using SMART-Seq v4 Ultra Low Input.

Sequencing was performed on PBMCs, taken before the yellow fever booster vaccination. The receptor's source is a man younger than 35 who received the YFV17D yellow fever vaccine. The chain links TRBV2 to TRBJ2-3, with TRBD2 matching 8 bases. CDR3 in amino acids: CASERGNADTQYF. The DNA of the CDR3 is TGTGCCAGCGAGCGGGGGAATGCAGATACGCAGTATTTT.